The clone carrying this T cell receptor beta chain has at least ten counts. This record belongs to a study of T-cell reconstitution after alpha-beta-depleted transplantation in children. Unique molecular identifiers were used to barcode this TCRbeta library. MiXCR, applied by TCRdb to the PCR reads, yields one record per CDR3 protein. Among over 400,000 distinct CDR3 sequences, around 13% were seen once, and the ten largest hold approximately 5.4%. CDR1 is LGHDT and CDR2 is YNNKEL in the germline V gene (reference sequence). Deletions cut 0 bases from V and 8 bases from J, with 11 bases between. This CDR3 is 14 amino acids long.

The source is a human donor who donated a stem cell graft to a child with combined immunodeficiency. The material sequenced was PBMCs from the stem cell graft donor, taken from the stem cell graft. The V gene is TRBV3-1, the J gene TRBJ2-4; D ambiguous. The CDR3: CASSQEDGRYIQYF. CDR3 DNA: TGTGCCAGCAGCCAAGAAGACGGAAGGTACATTCAGTACTTC.